What follows is one TCR beta chain and its context. The antigen is unknown. Sequence at one end of the junction differs from germline and may be a read error. This sample is part of a study of chemoradiotherapy in HPV16-positive cancers. Whole-study findings and limits: During treatment, candidate HPV-specific clones and E7-related motifs expanded in tumor.

Germline CDR1 reads DFQATT; CDR2 reads SNEGSKA (reference sequence). CDR3 length: 11 amino acids. The data were produced by immunoSEQ multiplex PCR, yet TCRdb's version contains in-frame clones alone and is incomplete. Of 9,500 to 12,000 clones in the sample, around 68% were seen once. The TCR originated in a human donor with HPV-associated anogenital cancer. Sample collection occurred from a patient who underwent chemoradiotherapy. The J gene is TRBJ2-1, the V gene TRBV20-1; 10 nucleotides agree with TRBD2. CDR3 loop: CSPSGGNEQFF. CDR3 bases: TGCAGTCCTAGCGGGGGCAATGAGCAGTTCTTC.